The rows below give T cell receptor beta chains drawn from one sample of a study of blood T cells in healthy people across ages. TCRdb used MiXCR to reprocess the 5' RACE reads, holding one entry per CDR3 protein. This sample has some 1.5 million distinct CDR3 sequences, with 40% to 45% found just once. The sequenced sample was blood. These receptors were obtained from a woman younger than 35 in good health. Each CDR3 is given with its conserved first and last residue. The order of the fields is clone size, J gene, D gene, V gene, CDR3 protein, CDR3 DNA. A D gene is named only where the DNA matches it firmly. Part of the rows lack a size; the others show once, few, many or a class for expanded clones.

clone_size: few
j_call: TRBJ2-2
d_call: TRBD2
v_call: TRBV2
cdr3_aa: CASRRSILAGGSNTGELFF
cdr3_nt: TGTGCCAGCAGGAGATCCATACTAGCGGGGGGCTCGAACACCGGGGAGCTGTTTTTT

clone_size: few
j_call: TRBJ2-5
d_call: TRBD1
v_call: TRBV4-3
cdr3_aa: CASSLTRDRVLETQYF
cdr3_nt: TGCGCCAGCAGCCTAACCCGGGACAGGGTGTTGGAGACCCAGTACTTC

clone_size: few
j_call: TRBJ2-1
d_call: TRBD1
v_call: TRBV11-2
cdr3_aa: CASRKDRVTNEQFF
cdr3_nt: TGTGCCAGCAGAAAAGACAGGGTTACCAATGAGCAGTTCTTC

clone_size: -
j_call: TRBJ2-7
d_call: -
v_call: TRBV29-1
cdr3_aa: CSVEEYEVYNEQYF
cdr3_nt: TGCAGCGTTGAAGAGTATGAGGTTTACAATGAGCAGTACTTC

clone_size: few
j_call: TRBJ2-3
d_call: -
v_call: TRBV7-2
cdr3_aa: CASSLTVRDTQYF
cdr3_nt: TGTGCCAGCAGCTTAACTGTACGAGATACGCAGTATTTT

clone_size: once
j_call: TRBJ2-5
d_call: -
v_call: TRBV3-1
cdr3_aa: CASSPRGAGVDEQYF
cdr3_nt: TGTGCCAGCAGTCCTCGGGGGGCCGGGGTCGATGAGCAGTACTTC

clone_size: -
j_call: TRBJ1-2
d_call: TRBD1
v_call: TRBV7-2
cdr3_aa: CASSPEGQVQSNYGYTF
cdr3_nt: TGTGCCAGCAGCCCTGAAGGACAGGTCCAATCTAACTATGGCTACACCTTC

clone_size: -
j_call: TRBJ2-3
d_call: TRBD2
v_call: TRBV29-1
cdr3_aa: CSVEASARIAGATDTQYF
cdr3_nt: TGCAGCGTTGAGGCTAGTGCCAGAATAGCGGGAGCCACAGATACGCAGTATTTT

clone_size: -
j_call: TRBJ2-1
d_call: TRBD2
v_call: TRBV29-1
cdr3_aa: CSVAGLAGWSEQFF
cdr3_nt: TGCAGCGTCGCAGGACTAGCGGGGTGGAGTGAGCAGTTCTTC

clone_size: -
j_call: TRBJ2-5
d_call: -
v_call: TRBV20-1
cdr3_aa: CSARDFGRGTQYF
cdr3_nt: TGCAGTGCTAGAGATTTTGGCAGGGGGACCCAGTACTTC

clone_size: few
j_call: TRBJ1-2
d_call: -
v_call: TRBV3-1
cdr3_aa: CASSHPGGKNYGYTF
cdr3_nt: TGTGCCAGCAGCCACCCCGGGGGAAAGAACTATGGCTACACCTTC

clone_size: -
j_call: TRBJ2-3
d_call: TRBD2
v_call: TRBV20-1
cdr3_aa: CSVLRPSGAGDTQYF
cdr3_nt: TGCAGTGTTCTCCGACCTAGCGGGGCAGGAGATACGCAGTATTTT

clone_size: many
j_call: TRBJ1-2
d_call: -
v_call: TRBV10-1
cdr3_aa: CASSDGYYGYTF
cdr3_nt: TGCGCCAGCAGTGACGGGTATTATGGCTACACCTTC

clone_size: -
j_call: TRBJ2-1
d_call: TRBD2
v_call: TRBV11-2
cdr3_aa: CASSPSSGGAIEQFF
cdr3_nt: TGTGCCAGCAGCCCTTCTAGCGGGGGGGCGATTGAGCAGTTCTTC

clone_size: -
j_call: TRBJ2-1
d_call: -
v_call: TRBV7-8
cdr3_aa: CASSLAVGRLYDNEQFF
cdr3_nt: TGTGCCAGCAGCCTGGCCGTGGGGCGATTATACGACAATGAGCAGTTCTTC

clone_size: -
j_call: TRBJ1-2
d_call: TRBD1
v_call: TRBV30
cdr3_aa: CAWDRGVSGYTF
cdr3_nt: TGTGCCTGGGACAGGGGCGTTTCGGGCTACACCTTC

clone_size: few
j_call: TRBJ2-5
d_call: TRBD2
v_call: TRBV3-1
cdr3_aa: CASSQRLATRWETQYF
cdr3_nt: TGTGCCAGCAGCCAACGACTAGCAACCCGGTGGGAGACCCAGTACTTC

clone_size: few
j_call: TRBJ1-1
d_call: -
v_call: TRBV9
cdr3_aa: CASSSIGANTEAFF
cdr3_nt: TGTGCCAGCAGCTCCATCGGGGCGAACACTGAAGCTTTCTTT

clone_size: -
j_call: TRBJ2-2
d_call: TRBD2
v_call: TRBV20-1
cdr3_aa: CSAGSGSYTGELFF
cdr3_nt: TGCAGTGCTGGGAGCGGGAGTTACACCGGGGAGCTGTTTTTT

clone_size: -
j_call: TRBJ1-6
d_call: -
v_call: TRBV4-1
cdr3_aa: CASSQDYENSYNSPLHF
cdr3_nt: TGCGCCAGCAGCCAAGATTATGAAAACTCCTATAATTCACCCCTCCACTTT

clone_size: -
j_call: TRBJ1-2
d_call: -
v_call: TRBV30
cdr3_aa: CAWRASLGGANYGYTF
cdr3_nt: TGTGCCTGGAGGGCCTCTTTAGGGGGAGCTAACTATGGTTACACCTTC

clone_size: few
j_call: TRBJ1-4
d_call: TRBD1
v_call: TRBV20-1
cdr3_aa: CSARRSGQGSEKLFF
cdr3_nt: TGCAGTGCTAGGCGAAGCGGACAGGGGAGTGAAAAACTGTTTTTT

clone_size: -
j_call: TRBJ2-3
d_call: -
v_call: TRBV10-3
cdr3_aa: CAISDPIEKGGSTDTQYF
cdr3_nt: TGTGCCATCAGTGACCCCATAGAGAAAGGGGGGAGCACAGATACGCAGTATTTT

clone_size: -
j_call: TRBJ2-1
d_call: -
v_call: TRBV20-1
cdr3_aa: CSARVTGADYNEQFF
cdr3_nt: TGCAGTGCTAGAGTCACCGGGGCAGATTACAATGAGCAGTTCTTC

clone_size: few
j_call: TRBJ2-1
d_call: -
v_call: TRBV14
cdr3_aa: CASSLRLGDEQFF
cdr3_nt: TGTGCCAGCAGCCTACGACTAGGTGACGAGCAGTTCTTC

clone_size: -
j_call: TRBJ2-7
d_call: -
v_call: TRBV5-1
cdr3_aa: CASSLNANYEQYF
cdr3_nt: TGCGCCAGCAGCCTAAATGCTAATTACGAGCAGTACTTC

clone_size: -
j_call: TRBJ2-3
d_call: TRBD1
v_call: TRBV5-1
cdr3_aa: CASSAGQATDTQYF
cdr3_nt: TGCGCCAGCAGCGCGGGACAGGCCACAGATACGCAGTATTTT

clone_size: -
j_call: TRBJ2-7
d_call: -
v_call: TRBV6-5
cdr3_aa: CACSQMIPGSLYEQYF
cdr3_nt: TGTGCCTGTAGCCAAATGATCCCGGGCTCTCTCTACGAGCAGTACTTC

clone_size: few
j_call: TRBJ1-5
d_call: -
v_call: TRBV9
cdr3_aa: CASSVGAADNQPQHF
cdr3_nt: TGTGCCAGCAGCGTAGGCGCAGCAGACAATCAGCCCCAGCATTTT

clone_size: -
j_call: TRBJ2-3
d_call: TRBD2
v_call: TRBV3-1
cdr3_aa: CASGRPPGGRGADTQYF
cdr3_nt: TGTGCCAGCGGCCGCCCTCCTGGCGGGAGAGGCGCAGATACGCAGTATTTT

clone_size: -
j_call: TRBJ1-3
d_call: -
v_call: TRBV21-1
cdr3_aa: CASYQRGDRAGNTIYF
cdr3_nt: TGTGCCAGTTACCAAAGAGGGGACAGGGCTGGAAACACCATATATTTT

clone_size: -
j_call: TRBJ2-1
d_call: -
v_call: TRBV4-3
cdr3_aa: CASSQGAGHNEQFF
cdr3_nt: TGCGCCAGCAGCCAAGGTGCGGGACACAATGAGCAGTTCTTC

clone_size: few
j_call: TRBJ2-5
d_call: -
v_call: TRBV7-9
cdr3_aa: CASSSSIQETQYF
cdr3_nt: TGTGCCAGCAGCTCTAGCATCCAAGAGACCCAGTACTTC

clone_size: few
j_call: TRBJ2-7
d_call: -
v_call: TRBV12-3/TRBV12-4
cdr3_aa: CASSLGTRSSYEQYF
cdr3_nt: TGTGCCAGCAGTTTAGGGACGAGGAGCTCCTACGAGCAGTACTTC

clone_size: -
j_call: TRBJ2-1
d_call: -
v_call: TRBV24-1
cdr3_aa: CATSAEGGKYNEQFF
cdr3_nt: TGTGCCACCAGTGCCGAGGGGGGGAAATACAATGAGCAGTTCTTC

clone_size: -
j_call: TRBJ2-7
d_call: TRBD2
v_call: TRBV28
cdr3_aa: CASTLRTSGTYEQYF
cdr3_nt: TGTGCCAGCACCCTCCGGACTAGCGGGACCTACGAGCAGTACTTC

clone_size: few
j_call: TRBJ2-5
d_call: -
v_call: TRBV20-1
cdr3_aa: CSARGRDGETQYF
cdr3_nt: TGCAGTGCTAGAGGCAGGGACGGTGAGACCCAGTACTTC

clone_size: few
j_call: TRBJ2-2
d_call: TRBD1
v_call: TRBV28
cdr3_aa: CASTTTGAGTGELFF
cdr3_nt: TGTGCCAGCACCACGACAGGGGCTGGCACCGGGGAGCTGTTTTTT

clone_size: few
j_call: TRBJ2-5
d_call: -
v_call: TRBV28
cdr3_aa: CASSPLLPRAQYF
cdr3_nt: TGTGCCAGCAGCCCGCTCCTCCCAAGGGCCCAGTACTTC

clone_size: -
j_call: TRBJ2-1
d_call: TRBD1
v_call: TRBV20-1
cdr3_aa: CRPQGDNEQFF
cdr3_nt: TGCAGGCCCCAGGGGGACAATGAGCAGTTCTTC

clone_size: -
j_call: TRBJ1-3
d_call: -
v_call: TRBV4-3
cdr3_aa: CASSQLTGYSGNTIYF
cdr3_nt: TGCGCCAGCAGCCAACTAACGGGATACTCTGGAAACACCATATATTTT

clone_size: few
j_call: TRBJ1-1
d_call: -
v_call: TRBV6-5
cdr3_aa: CASSYGKGVTEAFF
cdr3_nt: TGTGCCAGCAGTTACGGGAAGGGGGTAACTGAAGCTTTCTTT

clone_size: -
j_call: TRBJ2-1
d_call: -
v_call: TRBV7-2
cdr3_aa: CASSLDLDSYNEQFF
cdr3_nt: TGTGCCAGCAGCTTAGACCTGGACTCCTACAATGAGCAGTTCTTC

clone_size: few
j_call: TRBJ2-5
d_call: TRBD1
v_call: TRBV7-2
cdr3_aa: CASSLGRTGSGETQYF
cdr3_nt: TGTGCCAGCAGCTTAGGTCGGACAGGGAGTGGAGAGACCCAGTACTTC

clone_size: -
j_call: TRBJ1-1
d_call: TRBD1
v_call: TRBV2
cdr3_aa: CASSADRGLSRSREAFF
cdr3_nt: TGTGCCAGCAGTGCAGACAGGGGACTTTCCAGAAGTAGAGAAGCTTTCTTT

clone_size: -
j_call: TRBJ2-5
d_call: TRBD1
v_call: TRBV2
cdr3_aa: CASSGPPGQGSEQETQYF
cdr3_nt: TGTGCCAGCAGTGGACCCCCGGGACAGGGTTCGGAACAAGAGACCCAGTACTTC

clone_size: -
j_call: TRBJ1-5
d_call: -
v_call: TRBV6-5
cdr3_aa: CASSFRADQPQHF
cdr3_nt: TGTGCCAGCAGTTTCAGGGCCGATCAGCCCCAGCATTTT

clone_size: -
j_call: TRBJ2-7
d_call: -
v_call: TRBV5-8
cdr3_aa: CASSMDISSYEQYF
cdr3_nt: TGTGCCAGCAGCATGGATATAAGCTCCTACGAGCAGTACTTC

clone_size: -
j_call: TRBJ2-3
d_call: -
v_call: TRBV12-3/TRBV12-4
cdr3_aa: CAGSLFRTDTQYF
cdr3_nt: TGTGCCGGCAGTTTATTCAGAACAGATACGCAGTATTTT

clone_size: -
j_call: TRBJ1-1
d_call: TRBD1
v_call: TRBV20-1
cdr3_aa: CSARDLRGRTEAFF
cdr3_nt: TGCAGTGCTAGAGATCTCAGGGGGCGGACTGAAGCTTTCTTT

clone_size: few
j_call: TRBJ2-3
d_call: -
v_call: TRBV20-1
cdr3_aa: CSAAQGQGTDTQYF
cdr3_nt: TGCAGTGCTGCGCAAGGCCAGGGCACAGATACGCAGTATTTT

clone_size: -
j_call: TRBJ1-1
d_call: -
v_call: TRBV12-3/TRBV12-4
cdr3_aa: CASSFPTGNTEAFF
cdr3_nt: TGTGCCAGCAGTTTCCCGACTGGGAACACTGAAGCTTTCTTT

clone_size: -
j_call: TRBJ2-1
d_call: TRBD2
v_call: TRBV10-3
cdr3_aa: CAIGPGGPYEQFF
cdr3_nt: TGTGCCATCGGCCCGGGGGGGCCCTATGAGCAGTTCTTC